These 26 T cell receptor beta chains share one sample of origin, sequenced in a study of T-cell reconstitution after alpha-beta-depleted transplantation in children. TCRbeta library preparation incorporated unique molecular identifiers. TCRdb analysed the PCR reads with MiXCR anew, one entry per CDR3 protein. Here the sample spans about 1,000,000 distinct CDR3 sequences, about 29% being singletons. Sequenced material: PBMCs, mostly from graft donor cells, taken 360 days after TCRalphabeta/CD19-depleted stem cell transplant. The origin of the receptors is a boy in the first two years of life who had a stem cell transplant for SCID, so the T cells may come from the graft donor.

This chain joins TRBV6-2 or TRBV6-3 and TRBJ2-3; D tentatively reads TRBD1 or TRBD2 (5 bases each). The CDR3 runs 13 residues. Germline V gene data show CDR1 as MNHEY and CDR2 as SVGEGT. V was clipped by 2 bases and J by 5 bases, with 8 bases between them. Here the CDR3 DNA reads TGTGCCAGCAGTTACGGGGGTATAGATACGCAGTATTTT. Translated, it gives CASSYGGIDTQYF.

V and J are TRBV11-2 and TRBJ2-2, with a possible D match to TRBD2 (5 bases). This CDR3 is built from 15 residues. CDR1 is SGHAT, CDR2 FQNNGV, per germline. Trimming took 5 bases from V and 2 from J, leaving 12 bases between them. This CDR3 is CASSRRHANTGELFF. The CDR3 DNA reads as TGTGCCAGCAGCAGGAGGCATGCCAACACCGGGGAGCTGTTTTTT.

This clonotype has only a few counts. V is TRBV27 and J is TRBJ2-7; D might be TRBD1 (5 bases). V lost 2 bases and J lost 3, with 11 bases in between. The CDR3 consists of 14 residues. Germline V lookup: CDR1 MNHEY, CDR2 SMNVEV (reference sequence). Here the CDR3 reads CASSLRRQIYEQYF. CDR3 sequence (DNA): TGTGCCAGCAGTTTAAGGAGACAGATCTACGAGCAGTACTTC.

This clonotype appeared a few times. This chain's CDR3 is CASRRQGSEQYF. Here the CDR3 DNA reads TGTGCCAGCAGACGACAGGGGAGTGAGCAGTACTTC. The chain employs TRBV12-3 or TRBV12-4 and TRBJ2-7; 8 positions match TRBD1. Trimming took 6 bases from V and 7 from J; bases not matched to a gene: 5. This CDR3 spans 12 amino acids.

This clonotype was seen a few times. V is TRBV7-8 and J is TRBJ2-7, with D tentatively TRBD1 or TRBD2 (5 bases each). The CDR3 has 18 residues. CDR1 and CDR2 from the germline V gene are SGHVS and FQNEAQ. Trimming left V 2 bases short and J 0 bases short, with 20 bases between. The CDR3 sequence: CASSLIPEGDASSYEQYF. The CDR3 DNA sequence: TGTGCCAGCAGCTTAATCCCCGAAGGGGACGCGAGCTCCTACGAGCAGTACTTC.

The V and J genes are TRBV7-9 and TRBJ2-2; possibly TRBD1 for D (5 bases). Germline-derived CDR1 and CDR2 are SEHNR and FQNEAQ (reference sequence). CDR3 length equals 16 residues. With 0 bases removed from V and 0 bases from J, the gap between germline ends came to 8 bases. The CDR3 sequence is CASSLAPRANTGELFF. The CDR3 nucleotides are TGTGCCAGCAGCTTAGCGCCCAGGGCGAACACCGGGGAGCTGTTTTTT. Based on the CDR3 plus reference TRBV7-9 and TRBJ2-2, the full variable domain is DTGVSQNPRHKITKRGQNVTFRCDPISEHNRLYWYRQTLGQGPEFLTYFQNEAQLEKSRLLSDRFSAERPKGSFSTLEIQRTEQGDSAMYLCASSLAPRANTGELFFGEGSRLTVL.

J is TRBJ2-3 and V is TRBV29-1; 8 positions match TRBD2. Germline lookup yields CDR1 SQVTM and CDR2 ANQGSEA. With V trimmed by 2 bases and J by 8 bases, 12 bases remained unmatched. This CDR3 contains 15 residues. The CDR3 here is CSVEKRAGGRGTQYF. CDR3 DNA sequence: TGCAGCGTTGAAAAAAGGGCGGGGGGACGAGGTACGCAGTATTTT.

The gene calls are TRBV7-2 and TRBJ2-7; D is unresolved. CDR3 length: 15 residues. The germline CDR1 and CDR2 sequences are SGHTA and FQGNSA. Trimming removed 0 bases at V and 4 bases at J, with 13 bases between. CDR3 nucleotide sequence: TGTGCCAGCAGCTTAGCTCTGGGTGTGATGTACGAGCAGTACTTC. Amino acid sequence: CASSLALGVMYEQYF. Supplemented by reference TRBV7-2 and TRBJ2-7, the full variable domain reads GAGVSQSPSNKVTEKGKDVELRCDPISGHTALYWYRQSLGQGLEFLIYFQGNSAPDKSGLPSDRFSAERTGGSVSTLTIQRTQQEDSAVYLCASSLALGVMYEQYFGPGTRLTVT.

This clonotype was detected ten times or more. The V and J genes are TRBV7-2 and TRBJ2-3; D gene uncertain. The germline V gene has CDR1 SGHTA and CDR2 FQGNSA. This CDR3 comprises 12 residues. V lost 1 base and J 4 bases, leaving 3 bases between the germline ends. CDR3 nucleotide sequence: TGTGCCAGCAGCTTAGAGTCAGATACGCAGTATTTT. Translation gives CASSLESDTQYF.

This clonotype was found many times. The chain links TRBV6-1 to TRBJ2-7; 12 bases match TRBD2. Germline V gives CDR1 MNHNS, CDR2 SASEGT. The CDR3 spans 14 residues. With 6 bases clipped from V and 7 bases from J, the junction kept 7 bases outside the gene matches. The CDR3 DNA is TGTGCCAGCAGGAATCTAGCGGGGGGGTGGGAGCAGTACTTC. Protein: CASRNLAGGWEQYF.

In its sample, this clonotype was seen a few times. The rearrangement joins TRBV5-1 to TRBJ2-1; weak D call: TRBD1 (6 bases). Deletions cut 3 bases from V and 0 bases from J, with 10 bases between. The V gene's germline CDR1 is SGHRS and CDR2 YFSETQ. The CDR3 is 15 amino acids. The DNA of the CDR3 is TGCGCCAGCAGCTACACAGGGAGCTCCTACAATGAGCAGTTCTTC. Its protein product is CASSYTGSSYNEQFF.

This chain connects TRBV3-1 to TRBJ1-4; the D is unclear. Germline V gene data show CDR1 as LGHDT and CDR2 as YNNKEL (reference sequence). The CDR3 sequence is 14 residues long. The V end was cut by 2 bases, the J end by 10 bases, with 14 bases between. The CDR3 DNA follows: TGTGCCAGCAGCCAAAAGCCCCTGGAGGGAAAACTGTTTTTT. Amino acid sequence: CASSQKPLEGKLFF. The variable domain in full, with the rest retrieved from reference TRBV3-1 and TRBJ1-4, is DTAVSQTPKYLVTQMGNDKSIKCEQNLGHDTMYWYKQDSKKFLKIMFSYNNKELIINETVPNRFSPKSPDKAHLNLHINSLELGDSAVYFCASSQKPLEGKLFFGSGTQLSVL.

This clonotype occurred a few times. J is TRBJ2-3 and V is TRBV5-1; TRBD1 matches at 10 bases. The CDR3 covers 15 residues. Germline CDR1 is SGHRS and CDR2 is YFSETQ. V shed 3 bases and J 4 bases; nucleotides not matched to a gene: 5. CDR3 bases: TGCGCCAGCAGCTCGGGACAGGGGCAGGCAGATACGCAGTATTTT. Translating gives CASSSGQGQADTQYF.

There are a few counts of this clonotype. The chain joins TRBV5-1 to TRBJ2-6, with no clear D. V lost 6 bases to trimming and J lost 0 bases, with 10 bases between them. Germline CDR1 is SGHRS and CDR2 is YFSETQ. The CDR3 has 15 residues. CDR3 DNA sequence: TGCGCCAGCATGCTTTCCCTCTCTGGGGCCAACGTCCTGACTTTC. Amino acids: CASMLSLSGANVLTF.

The chain couples TRBV10-3 to TRBJ2-3; 14 nucleotides line up with TRBD2. Germline values: CDR1 ENHRY, CDR2 SYGVKD. The CDR3 length is 16 residues. V lost 7 bases to trimming and J lost 1 base; unmatched junction nucleotides: 4. CDR3 region: CAINMGLAGGTDTQYF. Here the CDR3 DNA reads TGTGCCATCAATATGGGACTAGCGGGAGGCACAGATACGCAGTATTTT.

This chain connects TRBV5-1 to TRBJ1-1; D is unresolved. Germline CDR1 is SGHRS and CDR2 is YFSETQ. CDR3 size: 15 residues. Between the trimmed V and J ends, which lost 5 bases and 3 bases, there was a span of 17 bases. The CDR3 coding sequence is TGCGCCAGCAGACCCTACGGGGAGTCGGACACTGAAGCTTTCTTT. Translating it yields CASRPYGESDTEAFF.

This clonotype was found a few times. The gene calls are TRBV4-2 and TRBJ2-7, with a possible D match to TRBD2 (5 bases). CDR1 LGHNA and CDR2 YNFKEQ come from the germline V gene. V lost 0 bases, J lost 0 bases, and 12 bases lay in between. The CDR3 loop spans 16 amino acids. CDR3 region: CASSQESQRSSYEQYF. The DNA for the CDR3 is TGTGCCAGCAGCCAAGAGAGCCAGCGGTCCTCCTACGAGCAGTACTTC.

V usage is TRBV20-1 and J usage is TRBJ2-7; a weak D match, TRBD1 (5 bases). The CDR3 runs 13 residues. CDR1 and CDR2 from the germline V gene are DFQATT and SNEGSKA (reference sequence). V was pared by 2 bases and J by 1 base, with 9 bases between. CDR3 in DNA: TGCAGTGCTAGATCTCAGGGATCCTACGAGCAGTACTTC. This codes for CSARSQGSYEQYF.

V gene TRBV5-1 combines with J gene TRBJ2-2; the D is unclear. V lost 9 bases to trimming and J lost 4 bases, with 19 bases between them. The germline V gene encodes CDR1 SGHRS and CDR2 YFSETQ. The CDR3 spans 15 residues. For the CDR3, the DNA is TGCGCCACCTCGCGTTACGGGCCGGGCACCGGGGAGCTGTTTTTT. This encodes CATSRYGPGTGELFF.

V and J are TRBV7-3 and TRBJ1-1; D remains unclear. The CDR3 covers 9 residues. V shed 4 bases and J shed 11 bases, with 5 bases lying between them. Germline values: CDR1 SGHTA, CDR2 FQGTGA. This chain's CDR3 is CASSSCAFF. The DNA for the CDR3 is TGTGCCAGCAGCTCGTGCGCTTTCTTT. Supplemented by reference TRBV7-3 and TRBJ1-1, the full variable domain reads GAGVSQTPSNKVTEKGKYVELRCDPISGHTALYWYRQSLGQGPEFLIYFQGTGAADDSGLPNDRFFAVRPEGSVSTLKIQRTERGDSAVYLCASSSCAFFGQGTRLTVV.

In this sample, this clonotype turned up a few times. This rearrangement joins TRBV29-1 to TRBJ1-2; TRBD1 matches 11 bases. The CDR3 sequence is 15 residues long. Germline V CDR1 and CDR2: SQVTM, ANQGSEA. J lost 5 bases, V lost 6 bases, and 11 bases had no gene match. CDR3 bases: TGCAGCGTGATCCTTTCTGGGACAGGGGGTTATGGCTACACCTTC. This gives the protein CSVILSGTGGYGYTF.

The chain is built from TRBV5-1 and TRBJ2-7, with TRBD1 matching 8 bases. This CDR3 has 15 residues. The ends lost 3 bases at V and 2 bases at J; junction bases unmatched: 7. Germline V gene lookup returns CDR1 SGHRS and CDR2 YFSETQ. As DNA, the CDR3 is TGCGCCAGCAGCTCGGGGACAGGCGCAACCTACGAGCAGTACTTC. Protein: CASSSGTGATYEQYF.

V usage is TRBV6-4 and J usage is TRBJ1-6, with a tentative D call TRBD1 (5 bases). Germline CDR1 and CDR2: MRHNA and SNTAGT. V was cut by 6 bases and J by 10 bases, with 16 bases left in between. This CDR3 is 14 amino acids long. CDR3 sequence reads: CASSPMGGESPLHF. The CDR3 region has the DNA TGTGCCAGCAGCCCTATGGGGGGAGAATCACCCCTCCACTTT.

A few counts support this clonotype. The rearrangement uses TRBV6-1 and TRBJ2-3; D gene uncertain. Germline assignment: CDR1 MNHNS and CDR2 SASEGT. The ends were cut back, 6 bases at V and 1 base at J, with 17 bases in the middle. The CDR3 runs 16 residues. CDR3 sequence reads: CASRSHPNYGTDTQYF. Written as DNA, the CDR3 is TGTGCCAGCAGGTCACATCCCAATTATGGCACAGATACGCAGTATTTT.

The chain is built from TRBV4-1 and TRBJ2-7; weak D call: TRBD2 (6 bases). V lost 0 bases to trimming and J lost 3 bases, with 15 bases between them. Germline CDR1 MGHRA, CDR2 YSYEKL. The CDR3 loop spans 16 amino acids. CDR3 sequence (DNA): TGCGCCAGCAGCCAAGATAGGAGGGACTCGAACTACGAGCAGTACTTC. It encodes CASSQDRRDSNYEQYF.

The CDR3 coding sequence is TGTGCCATCAGTGCCGGGGACAAAACCTACGAGCAGTACTTC. Protein product: CAISAGDKTYEQYF. The chain combines TRBV10-3 with TRBJ2-7, with D perhaps TRBD1 (6 bases). Germline V gene sequence: CDR1 ENHRY, CDR2 SYGVKD. The CDR3 extends over 14 amino acids. V lost 4 bases to trimming and J lost 2 bases, with 12 bases between them.